These 27 T cell receptor beta chains were all obtained from the same sample, sequenced in a study of cytomegalovirus exposure and HLA in healthy donors. Sequencing used immunoSEQ multiplex PCR; TCRdb keeps in-frame clones, though not all of them. The sample shows some 250,000 clones, 80% to 95% of them seen only once. Sequenced material: PBMCs. These receptors all stem from a woman in her 30s in good health and CMV-seronegative.

The rearrangement links TRBV7-9 to TRBJ2-1; 14 bases are shared with TRBD2. Unmatched junction bases numbered 4, after V lost 3 bases and J lost 6 bases. Germline V CDR1 and CDR2: SEHNR, FQNEAQ (reference sequence). The CDR3 totals 16 residues. This CDR3 reads CASSLGLAGVFNEQFF. DNA of the CDR3: TGTGCCAGCAGCTTGGGACTAGCGGGAGTTTTCAATGAGCAGTTCTTC.

V is TRBV6-4 and J is TRBJ2-1; no clear D. Germline CDR1 MRHNA, CDR2 SNTAGT. The CDR3 extends over 13 amino acids. V lost 3 bases, J lost 8 bases, and 11 bases lay in between. The CDR3 is CASSESLFHEQFF. The CDR3 DNA sequence: TGTGCCAGCAGTGAGTCCCTATTCCATGAGCAGTTCTTC.

The chain recombines TRBV28 with TRBJ2-7; 7 bases align to TRBD2. There are 15 residues in the CDR3. V lost 5 bases to trimming and J lost 2 bases; unmatched junction nucleotides: 9. The germline CDR1 and CDR2 sequences are MDHEN and SYDVKM. CDR3 in amino acids: CASSRSGKPTYEQYF. The CDR3, as DNA: TGTGCCAGCAGTCGAAGCGGGAAACCTACCTACGAGCAGTACTTC.

The chain is built from TRBV6-6 and TRBJ1-4; 9 bases line up with TRBD1. Trimming cost V 6 bases and J 7 bases; bases outside gene matches: 6. CDR1 is MNHNY and CDR2 is SVGAGI in the germline V gene (reference sequence). There are 14 residues in the CDR3. The CDR3 DNA sequence: TGTGCCAGCAGAAAGGACAGGGGTCGTGAAAAACTGTTTTTT. Its translation: CASRKDRGREKLFF.

This clone has a handful of counts. V usage is TRBV4-1 and J usage is TRBJ2-4; D unresolved. V shed 2 bases and J shed 3 bases, with 5 bases lying between them. Germline lookup yields CDR1 MGHRA and CDR2 YSYEKL. This CDR3 is 13 amino acids long. This chain's CDR3 is CASSQFIKNIQYF. CDR3 DNA sequence: TGCGCCAGCAGCCAATTTATCAAAAACATTCAGTACTTC.

The J gene is TRBJ2-1, the V gene TRBV7-3, with 8 positions matching TRBD1. Germline V gives CDR1 SGHTA, CDR2 FQGTGA. The CDR3 has 16 residues. Germline trimming cut 5 bases from V and 1 base from J; bases unmatched to any gene: 7. Here the CDR3 reads CASSLPDRVSYNEQFF. The CDR3 DNA sequence: TGTGCCAGCAGCCTCCCGGACAGGGTGTCCTACAATGAGCAGTTCTTC. The whole variable domain, remainder taken from reference TRBV7-3 and TRBJ2-1, is GAGVSQTPSNKVTEKGKYVELRCDPISGHTALYWYRQSLGQGPEFLIYFQGTGAADDSGLPNDRFFAVRPEGSVSTLKIQRTERGDSAVYLCASSLPDRVSYNEQFFGPGTRLTVL.

This chain connects TRBV7-9 to TRBJ2-5; D ambiguous. CDR3 length equals 14 residues. The V end was cut by 1 base, the J end by 5 bases, with 11 bases between. Germline CDR1 SEHNR, CDR2 FQNEAQ (reference sequence). The CDR3 sequence: CASSLVLGMETQYF. For the CDR3, the DNA is TGTGCCAGCAGCTTAGTTTTAGGTATGGAGACCCAGTACTTC.

This clone was seen just once. The rearrangement uses TRBV7-6 and TRBJ2-1, with a tentative D call TRBD1 (6 bases). Germline CDR1 and CDR2: SGHVS and FNYEAQ. Deletions cut 5 bases from V and 3 bases from J, with 17 bases between. There are 16 residues in the CDR3. The CDR3 coding sequence is TGTGCCAGCAGCCCCCCCACAGGGCTGGGCTACAATGAGCAGTTCTTC. Amino acids: CASSPPTGLGYNEQFF.

The V gene is TRBV28, the J gene TRBJ2-7; the D gene is possibly TRBD2 (5 bases). The CDR3 loop spans 14 amino acids. Trimming took off 6 bases at V and 4 bases at J, with 16 bases between the two ends. CDR1 and CDR2 (germline): MDHEN, SYDVKM. The CDR3: CASSMEVAGYEQYF. The CDR3 DNA follows: TGTGCCAGCAGCATGGAGGTTGCAGGATACGAGCAGTACTTC.

The chain employs TRBV4-3 and TRBJ2-2, with TRBD2 identical over 11 bases. The CDR3 covers 20 residues. V lost 2 bases and J lost 0; bases outside the gene matches: 11. The V gene's germline CDR1 is LGHNA and CDR2 YSLEER. In nucleotides, the CDR3 is TGCGCCAGCAGCCAACGATACCCGGGACTAGCGGCCTCGAACACCGGGGAGCTGTTTTTT. This encodes CASSQRYPGLAASNTGELFF.

The chain employs TRBV7-8 and TRBJ2-7; D is possibly TRBD2 (7 bases). Per germline, CDR1 SGHVS and CDR2 FQNEAQ. The CDR3 has 15 amino acids. Trimming stripped 5 bases from V and 0 bases from J, with 14 bases between. The CDR3 sequence is CASSPAGGLSYEQYF. The CDR3 region has the DNA TGTGCCAGCAGCCCCGCCGGGGGGCTCTCCTACGAGCAGTACTTC. The whole variable domain, remainder taken from reference TRBV7-8 and TRBJ2-7, is GAGVSQSPRYKVAKRGQDVALRCDPISGHVSLFWYQQALGQGPEFLTYFQNEAQLDKSGLPSDRFFAERPEGSVSTLKIQRTQQEDSAVYLCASSPAGGLSYEQYFGPGTRLTVT.

The chain is built from TRBV27 and TRBJ2-1; D is ambiguous. Germline CDR1 is MNHEY and CDR2 is SMNVEV (reference sequence). Trimming removed 0 bases at V and 4 bases at J, with 19 bases between. The CDR3 consists of 18 residues. The CDR3 DNA sequence: TGTGCCAGCAGTTTATCGATCGGTATGGCTTTCGCATACAATGAGCAGTTCTTC. This gives the protein CASSLSIGMAFAYNEQFF.

The chain couples TRBV5-6 to TRBJ2-5, with TRBD1 as a possible D gene (6 bases). Germline V gene data show CDR1 as SGHDT and CDR2 as YYEEEE. Trimming stripped 3 bases from V and 5 bases from J, with 8 bases between. CDR3 length equals 12 residues. The CDR3 is CASSWGRETQYF. The DNA for the CDR3 is TGTGCCAGCAGCTGGGGGCGGGAGACCCAGTACTTC.

V is TRBV19 and J is TRBJ1-1; D unclear. The CDR3 is 15 residues long. The germline V and J ends were trimmed by 4 bases and 3 bases, with 15 bases remaining between them. The germline V gene has CDR1 LNHDA and CDR2 SQIVND (reference sequence). The CDR3 protein is CASSTLTFPDTEAFF. The CDR3 nucleotides read TGTGCCAGTAGTACCTTGACCTTCCCAGACACTGAAGCTTTCTTT.

The chain recombines TRBV30 with TRBJ1-4; 9 nucleotides align to TRBD1. This CDR3 has 19 amino acids. CDR1 and CDR2 (germline): GTSNPN, SVGIG (reference sequence). V lost 1 base to trimming and J lost 7 bases; unmatched junction nucleotides: 19. The CDR3 DNA reads TGTGCCTGGAGTGCCACGACCGGGACAGGGAGGGGTTTAGGTGAAAAACTGTTTTTT. Translation: CAWSATTGTGRGLGEKLFF.

The chain carries TRBV19 and TRBJ2-7, with a weak D call TRBD2 (6 bases). This CDR3 region has 14 residues. Germline CDR1 and CDR2: LNHDA and SQIVND (reference sequence). V shed 3 bases and J shed 0 bases, with 9 bases lying between them. The CDR3 loop is CASSIVGSSYEQYF. CDR3 nucleotide sequence: TGTGCCAGTAGTATCGTCGGGAGCTCCTACGAGCAGTACTTC.

J is TRBJ2-1 and V is TRBV28; 9 bases agree with TRBD2. J lost 1 base, V lost 4 bases, and 8 bases had no gene match. The V gene's germline CDR1 is MDHEN and CDR2 SYDVKM. The CDR3 contains 17 residues. In DNA, the CDR3 is TGTGCCAGCAGTTCAAACCTAGCGGGACCTTCCTACAATGAGCAGTTCTTC. Amino acids: CASSSNLAGPSYNEQFF.

The rearrangement joins TRBV28 to TRBJ1-2; D gene ambiguous. The V gene's germline CDR1 is MDHEN and CDR2 SYDVKM. The CDR3 sequence is 12 residues long. V was clipped by 8 bases and J by 4 bases, with 11 bases between them. DNA of the CDR3: TGTGCCAGCCAGGCGGACGGCTATGGCTACACCTTC. Translation: CASQADGYGYTF.

This sequence joins TRBV19 and TRBJ1-2, with D possibly matching TRBD1 (6 bases). Germline CDR1 LNHDA, CDR2 SQIVND (reference sequence). CDR3 size: 14 residues. Trimming left V 1 base short and J 3 bases short, with 9 bases between. CDR3 bases: TGTGCCAGTAGTATAGTTGGGGGCGACTATGGCTACACCTTC. This encodes CASSIVGGDYGYTF.

This clone has a single count. The V and J genes are TRBV5-1 and TRBJ2-3; 7 bases match TRBD2. The CDR3 runs to 13 residues. The germline V gene has CDR1 SGHRS and CDR2 YFSETQ. V lost 2 bases and J lost 5; bases outside the gene matches: 2. CDR3 bases: TGCGCCAGCAGCTTATTAGCGGGAGATACGCAGTATTTT. Translation gives CASSLLAGDTQYF.

The chain links TRBV9 to TRBJ2-7, with TRBD2 matching over 7 bases. CDR3 length equals 12 residues. Trimming cost V 4 bases and J 3 bases; bases outside gene matches: 1. Germline CDR1 SGDLS, CDR2 YYNGEE. The DNA for the CDR3 is TGTGCCAGCAGCTCGGGAGGCTACGAGCAGTACTTC. This gives the protein CASSSGGYEQYF.

The rearrangement joins TRBV7-8 to TRBJ1-2, with D maybe TRBD1 (5 bases). The germline V and J ends were trimmed by 5 bases and 7 bases, with 11 bases remaining between them. The CDR3 is made up of 12 amino acids. CDR1 is SGHVS, CDR2 FQNEAQ, per germline. The CDR3: CASSPGTRGYTF. The DNA of the CDR3 is TGTGCCAGCAGCCCCGGGACTCGTGGCTACACCTTC.

The chain is built from TRBV2 and TRBJ2-7; perhaps TRBD2 as D (6 bases). Germline lookup yields CDR1 SNHLY and CDR2 FYNNEI. V dropped 3 bases and J dropped 5 bases, with 14 bases sitting between them. The CDR3 is 14 amino acids. The CDR3 region has the DNA TGTGCCAGCAGTGACGCTAGCGTAAGCAACGAGCAGTACTTC. Translating gives CASSDASVSNEQYF.

The chain is built from TRBV29-1 and TRBJ1-2, with D perhaps matching TRBD1 (6 bases). The CDR3 runs 13 residues. Germline lookup yields CDR1 SQVTM and CDR2 ANQGSEA. Trimming shortened V by 0 bases and J by 3 bases, and 8 bases separated the two germline ends. In DNA form, the CDR3 reads TGCAGCGTTGAAGATCGACAGGACTATGGCTACACCTTC. It specifies CSVEDRQDYGYTF. Full variable domain (rest looked up from reference TRBV29-1 and TRBJ1-2): SAVISQKPSRDICQRGTSLTIQCQVDSQVTMMFWYRQQPGQSLTLIATANQGSEATYESGFVIDKFPISRPNLTFSTLTVSNMSPEDSSIYLCSVEDRQDYGYTFGSGTRLTVV.

The chain links TRBV2 to TRBJ2-5; 9 nucleotides line up with TRBD2. V trimming: 1 base; J trimming: 1 base; junction bases outside the gene matches: 7. Germline assignment: CDR1 SNHLY and CDR2 FYNNEI. This CDR3 has 17 residues. CDR3 sequence: CASSEGASGNIQETQYF. CDR3 nucleotide sequence: TGTGCCAGCAGTGAAGGGGCTAGCGGGAACATCCAAGAGACCCAGTACTTC.

The chain employs TRBV28 and TRBJ2-7; D not certain. Germline lookup yields CDR1 MDHEN and CDR2 SYDVKM. There are 11 residues in the CDR3. V was shortened by 5 bases and J by 4 bases, with 6 bases between the two germline ends. In DNA form, the CDR3 reads TGTGCCAGCAGTACTGGGTACGAGCAGTACTTC. This gives the protein CASSTGYEQYF. Together with reference TRBV28 and TRBJ2-7, the CDR3 gives the full variable domain: DVKVTQSSRYLVKRTGEKVFLECVQDMDHENMFWYRQDPGLGLRLIYFSYDVKMKEKGDIPEGYSVSREKKERFSLILESASTNQTSMYLCASSTGYEQYFGPGTRLTVT.

The chain combines TRBV6-5 with TRBJ2-4, with a possible D match to TRBD2 (7 bases). V was shortened by 6 bases and J by 2 bases, with 14 bases between the two germline ends. The CDR3 loop spans 15 amino acids. Germline lookup yields CDR1 MNHEY and CDR2 SVGAGI. CDR3 loop: CASSPPGGPKNIQYF. In DNA form, the CDR3 reads TGTGCCAGCAGCCCCCCCGGGGGGCCCAAAAACATTCAGTACTTC.